A selection of T cell receptor beta chains follows, all from one sample in a study of T cells in Graves' hyperthyroidism and ophthalmopathy. MiXCR, applied by TCRdb to the multiplex PCR reads, yields one record per CDR3 protein. The sample has 490,000 or so distinct CDR3 sequences, less than 25% seen once. Sequencing was performed on blood. These receptors were obtained from an older woman with Graves' ophthalmopathy. The CDR3 runs from the conserved cysteine through the conserved F or W. The order of the fields is J gene, D gene, V gene, clone size, CDR3 protein, CDR3 DNA. D genes are given only for firm matches. Only some rows state a clone size, as once, few, many or a class for expanded clones.

>TRBJ1-6|NA|TRBV27|many
CASGGVRRNSPLHF
TGTGCCAGTGGAGGGGTCCGACGGAATTCACCCCTCCACTTT
>TRBJ2-7|NA|TRBV5-4|few
CASSSQGREYEQYF
TGTGCCAGCAGCTCGCAGGGTCGTGAATACGAGCAGTACTTC
>TRBJ2-5|NA|TRBV6-2/TRBV6-3|many
CASTHPNFETQYF
TGTGCCAGCACCCACCCAAACTTCGAGACCCAGTACTTC
>TRBJ1-2|NA|TRBV4-1|NA
CASSQVEGTTGGYTF
TGCGCCAGCAGCCAAGTAGAAGGTACGACTGGTGGCTACACCTTC
>TRBJ2-2|TRBD2|TRBV28|many
CASSSTSGISGELFF
TGTGCCAGCAGTTCGACTAGCGGGATCTCTGGGGAGCTGTTTTTT
>TRBJ1-6|TRBD1|TRBV29-1|few
CSVSTGVSPLHF
TGCAGCGTTTCTACAGGGGTTTCACCCCTCCACTTT
>TRBJ1-2|NA|TRBV19|few
CASSIDPVDGYTF
TGTGCCAGTAGTATAGATCCGGTGGATGGCTACACCTTC
>TRBJ2-3|TRBD2|TRBV30|NA
CAWSTLGGSGDTQYF
TGTGCCTGGAGTACACTAGGCGGGAGTGGAGATACGCAGTATTTT
>TRBJ2-7|TRBD1|TRBV7-9|NA
CASSRLDRGAYEQYF
TGTGCCAGCAGCCGGCTGGACAGGGGAGCCTACGAGCAGTACTTC
>TRBJ1-1|TRBD1|TRBV5-4|once
CASSVQGGLNTEAFF
TGTGCCAGCAGCGTTCAGGGGGGGCTGAACACTGAAGCTTTCTTT
>TRBJ2-7|TRBD1|TRBV6-2/TRBV6-3|NA
CASSRTGTSYEQYF
TGTGCCAGCAGTCGGACAGGGACCTCCTACGAGCAGTACTTC
>TRBJ1-4|NA|TRBV5-1|few
CASSLVGSPTNEKLFF
TGCGCCAGCAGCTTGGTGGGCAGCCCAACTAATGAAAAACTGTTTTTT
>TRBJ1-4|TRBD1|TRBV7-8|many
CASSLRTGPNEKLFF
TGTGCCAGCAGCTTACGGACAGGCCCCAATGAAAAACTGTTTTTT
>TRBJ2-3|NA|TRBV4-2|NA
CASSRDLYTDTQYF
TGTGCCAGCAGCCGGGACTTATACACAGATACGCAGTATTTT
>TRBJ1-1|NA|TRBV11-2|many
CASSGGYTEAFF
TGTGCCAGCAGTGGGGGCTACACTGAAGCTTTCTTT
>TRBJ1-3|NA|TRBV9|NA
CASSPQRRGAGNTIYF
TGTGCCAGCAGCCCCCAACGAAGGGGCGCGGGAAACACCATATATTTT
>TRBJ2-3|NA|TRBV5-1|NA
CASSLEGGDWDTQYF
TGCGCCAGCAGCTTGGAAGGGGGGGATTGGGATACGCAGTATTTT
>TRBJ2-5|TRBD1|TRBV2|many
CASRQGAGETQYF
TGTGCCAGTCGTCAGGGGGCTGGGGAGACCCAGTACTTC
>TRBJ2-1|TRBD1|TRBV7-3|NA
CASSLLGTGGVNSHEQFF
TGTGCCAGCAGCTTGTTGGGGACAGGGGGCGTTAATAGCCACGAGCAGTTCTTC
>TRBJ2-1|TRBD2|TRBV11-2|NA
CASERYSGRGNEQFF
TGTGCCAGCGAGAGGTATAGCGGGAGGGGAAATGAGCAGTTCTTC
>TRBJ2-3|NA|TRBV18|NA
CASSPGRARDTQYF
TGTGCCAGCTCACCGGGCAGGGCGAGAGATACGCAGTATTTT
>TRBJ2-1|NA|TRBV11-2|few
CASSLGGGQLYNEQFF
TGTGCCAGCAGCTTAGGGGGAGGACAACTATACAATGAGCAGTTCTTC
>TRBJ1-1|NA|TRBV7-2|few
CASSLAALGGAEAFF
TGTGCCAGCAGCTTAGCCGCCTTAGGGGGGGCTGAAGCTTTCTTT
>TRBJ2-2|TRBD1|TRBV19|NA
CASRTGGATTGELFF
TGTGCCAGTAGAACAGGGGGCGCGACCACCGGGGAGCTGTTTTTT
>TRBJ1-6|NA|TRBV7-9|NA
CASSLAAGGDNSPLHF
TGTGCCAGCAGCTTAGCAGCGGGAGGGGATAATTCACCCCTCCACTTT
>TRBJ2-1|TRBD2|TRBV7-3|NA
CASRLAATSSYNEQFF
TGTGCCAGCAGACTAGCGGCAACGAGCTCCTACAATGAGCAGTTCTTC
>TRBJ2-3|TRBD2|TRBV14|NA
CASSQAGTTPTDTQYF
TGTGCCAGCAGCCAGGCCGGGACTACACCAACAGATACGCAGTATTTT
>TRBJ2-7|TRBD2|TRBV20-1|few
CSAPPLLAGVLEQYF
TGCAGTGCTCCCCCCTTACTAGCGGGGGTCCTCGAGCAGTACTTC
>TRBJ1-1|NA|TRBV6-2/TRBV6-3|few
CASSYSPRTKAFF
TGTGCCAGCAGTTACTCGCCGAGGACGAAAGCTTTCTTT
>TRBJ2-1|NA|TRBV12-3/TRBV12-4|few
CASSPEVWGNEQFF
TGTGCCAGCAGTCCCGAGGTGTGGGGGAATGAGCAGTTCTTC
>TRBJ1-5|NA|TRBV7-2|few
CASSLEWDQPQHF
TGTGCCAGCAGCTTAGAATGGGATCAGCCCCAGCATTTT
>TRBJ1-2|NA|TRBV5-1|few
CASSLDYRYGYTF
TGCGCCAGCAGCTTGGACTATAGATATGGCTACACCTTC
>TRBJ2-3|NA|TRBV12-3/TRBV12-4|few
CASSLGSMRDGTDTQYF
TGTGCCAGCAGTTTAGGGTCGATGCGGGATGGCACAGATACGCAGTATTTT
>TRBJ2-2|TRBD2|TRBV28|NA
CASRLAQRGGTGELFF
TGTGCCAGCAGACTAGCCCAGCGGGGGGGCACCGGGGAGCTGTTTTTT
>TRBJ2-2|NA|TRBV11-2|few
CASSPRLDSGELFF
TGTGCCAGCAGCCCCCGACTAGATAGCGGGGAGCTGTTTTTT
>TRBJ2-1|TRBD2|TRBV3-1|few
CASSRISGRSSYNEQFF
TGTGCCAGCAGCCGGATTAGCGGGAGGTCCTCCTACAATGAGCAGTTCTTC
>TRBJ2-1|NA|TRBV11-2|many
CASSSQAIPNEQFF
TGTGCCAGCAGCTCCCAGGCTATTCCCAATGAGCAGTTCTTC
>TRBJ1-1|TRBD1|TRBV5-6|NA
CASSLTGEWNTEAFF
TGTGCCAGCAGCTTGACAGGGGAATGGAACACTGAAGCTTTCTTT
>TRBJ1-1|NA|TRBV20-1|NA
CTSELNTEAFF
TGCACATCAGAATTGAACACTGAAGCTTTCTTT
>TRBJ1-2|TRBD1|TRBV3-1|NA
CASSQGPGGNYGYTF
TGTGCCAGCAGCCAAGGGCCAGGGGGTAACTATGGCTACACCTTC
>TRBJ2-7|NA|TRBV6-1|few
CASAQGPPNEQYF
TGTGCCAGCGCACAGGGCCCACCTAACGAGCAGTACTTC
>TRBJ2-3|TRBD2|TRBV7-3|few
CASSPGTTYTDTQYF
TGTGCCAGCAGCCCCGGGACTACATACACAGATACGCAGTATTTT
>TRBJ1-1|NA|TRBV11-3|NA
CASRFDEYTEAFF
TGTGCCAGCAGATTTGACGAGTACACTGAAGCTTTCTTT
>TRBJ2-1|NA|TRBV7-2|many
CASSLALGASYNEQFF
TGTGCCAGCAGCTTAGCGTTGGGGGCCTCCTACAATGAGCAGTTCTTC
>TRBJ2-5|TRBD2|TRBV6-1|many
CAAPLSLGGRAVCLETQYF
TGTGCCGCTCCCCTATCGTTGGGCGGGAGGGCCGTTTGTCTCGAGACCCAGTACTTC
>TRBJ1-3|NA|TRBV10-2|few
CASSEEGSSGNTIYF
TGCGCCAGCAGTGAGGAGGGGTCCTCTGGAAACACCATATATTTT
>TRBJ2-7|NA|TRBV30|many
CAWSVGGEQYF
TGTGCCTGGAGTGTAGGTGGAGAGCAGTACTTC
>TRBJ2-7|TRBD1|TRBV7-9|NA
CASSYRPGQGEQYF
TGTGCCAGCAGCTATCGGCCGGGACAGGGAGAGCAGTACTTC
>TRBJ2-2|NA|TRBV5-1|few
CASSLPRDGKRELFF
TGCGCCAGCAGCTTGCCCCGGGACGGGAAAAGGGAGCTGTTTTTT
>TRBJ2-5|NA|TRBV9|NA
CASSGPGWETQYF
TGTGCCAGCAGCGGCCCAGGATGGGAGACCCAGTACTTC
>TRBJ2-7|TRBD2|TRBV3-1|NA
CASSQGLAGDVQYF
TGTGCCAGCAGCCAAGGACTAGCGGGAGACGTGCAGTACTTC
>TRBJ1-2|NA|TRBV28|NA
CASSPSVSGPYGYTF
TGTGCCAGCAGTCCCTCAGTCAGTGGCCCCTATGGCTACACCTTC
>TRBJ2-1|TRBD1|TRBV29-1|NA
CSARGQGYSEQFF
TGCAGCGCTCGCGGACAGGGCTACAGTGAGCAGTTCTTC
>TRBJ1-2|NA|TRBV7-8|NA
CASSSSGQWDYGYTF
TGTGCCAGCAGCAGCAGCGGACAGTGGGACTATGGCTACACCTTC
>TRBJ1-5|TRBD1|TRBV18|NA
CASSPTGTGPQPQHF
TGTGCCAGCTCACCAACCGGGACAGGGCCTCAGCCCCAGCATTTT
>TRBJ2-1|NA|TRBV7-2|many
CASSLDSASYNEQFF
TGTGCCAGCAGCTTGGACAGCGCATCCTACAATGAGCAGTTCTTC
>TRBJ1-6|NA|TRBV20-1|few
CSARFGDWDSPLHF
TGCAGTGCTAGATTCGGGGATTGGGATTCACCCCTCCACTTT
>TRBJ1-1|NA|TRBV3-1|NA
CASSQVDTEAFF
TGTGCCAGCAGCCAAGTCGACACTGAAGCTTTCTTT
>TRBJ2-6|TRBD1|TRBV28|NA
CASSSYPGQGLSGANVLTF
TGTGCCAGCAGTTCCTACCCGGGACAGGGTCTTTCTGGGGCCAACGTCCTGACTTTC